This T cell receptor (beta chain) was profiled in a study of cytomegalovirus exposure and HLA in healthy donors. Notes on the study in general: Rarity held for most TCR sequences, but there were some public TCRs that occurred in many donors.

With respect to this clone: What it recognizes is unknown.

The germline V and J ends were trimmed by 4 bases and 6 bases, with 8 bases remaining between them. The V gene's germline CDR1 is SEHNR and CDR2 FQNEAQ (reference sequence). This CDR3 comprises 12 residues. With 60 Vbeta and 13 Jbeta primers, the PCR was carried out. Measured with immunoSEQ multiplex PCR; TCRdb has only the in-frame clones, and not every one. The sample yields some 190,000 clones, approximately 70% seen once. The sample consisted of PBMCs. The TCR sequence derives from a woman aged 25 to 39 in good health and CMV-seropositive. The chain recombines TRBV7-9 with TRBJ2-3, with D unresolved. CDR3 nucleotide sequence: TGTGCCAGCAGCTGGGTCGGGGATACGCAGTATTTT. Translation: CASSWVGDTQYF.